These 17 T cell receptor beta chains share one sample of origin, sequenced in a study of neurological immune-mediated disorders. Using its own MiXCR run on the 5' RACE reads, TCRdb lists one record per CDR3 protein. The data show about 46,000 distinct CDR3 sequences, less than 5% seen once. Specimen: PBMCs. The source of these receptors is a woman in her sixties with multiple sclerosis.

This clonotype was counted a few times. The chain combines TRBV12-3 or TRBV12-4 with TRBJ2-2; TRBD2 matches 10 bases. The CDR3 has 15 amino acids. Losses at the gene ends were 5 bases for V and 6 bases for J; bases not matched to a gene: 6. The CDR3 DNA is TGTGCCAGCAGTGGTAGCGGGGGGACCGCCGGGGAGCTGTTTTTT. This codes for CASSGSGGTAGELFF.

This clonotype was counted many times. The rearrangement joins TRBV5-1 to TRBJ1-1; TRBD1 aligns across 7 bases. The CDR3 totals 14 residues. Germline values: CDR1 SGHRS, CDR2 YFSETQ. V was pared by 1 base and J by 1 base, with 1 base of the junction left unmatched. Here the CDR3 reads CASSLSGGNTEAFF. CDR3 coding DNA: TGCGCCAGCAGCTTGTCAGGGGGGAACACTGAAGCTTTCTTT.

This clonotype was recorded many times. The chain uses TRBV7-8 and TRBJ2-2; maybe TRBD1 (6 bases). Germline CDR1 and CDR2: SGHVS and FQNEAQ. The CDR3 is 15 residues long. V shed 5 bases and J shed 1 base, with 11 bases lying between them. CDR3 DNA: TGTGCCAGCAGCGAGACAGGCGTGAACACCGGGGAGCTGTTTTTT. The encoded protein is CASSETGVNTGELFF.

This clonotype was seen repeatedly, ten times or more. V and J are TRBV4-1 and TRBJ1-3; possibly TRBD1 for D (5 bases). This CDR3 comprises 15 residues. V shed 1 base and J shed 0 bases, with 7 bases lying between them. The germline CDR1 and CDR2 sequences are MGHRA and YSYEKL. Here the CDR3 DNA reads TGCGCCAGCAGCCAAGGGGGGATCTCTGGAAACACCATATATTTT. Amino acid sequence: CASSQGGISGNTIYF.

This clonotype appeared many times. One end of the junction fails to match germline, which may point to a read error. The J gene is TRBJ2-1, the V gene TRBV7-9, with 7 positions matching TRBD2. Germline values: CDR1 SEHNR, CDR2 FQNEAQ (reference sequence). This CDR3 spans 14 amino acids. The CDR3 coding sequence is TGTGCCAGCCGCTTCGGGGGGACGGATAATGAGCAGTTCTTC. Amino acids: CASRFGGTDNEQFF.

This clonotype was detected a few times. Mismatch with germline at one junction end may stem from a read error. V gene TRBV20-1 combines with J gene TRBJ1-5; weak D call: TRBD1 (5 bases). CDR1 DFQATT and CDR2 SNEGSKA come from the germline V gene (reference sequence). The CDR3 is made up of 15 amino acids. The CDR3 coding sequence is TGCAGTGCTAGAGTGGCTGAAGGGGTTAGTCAGCCCCAGAATTTT. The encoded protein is CSARVAEGVSQPQNF.

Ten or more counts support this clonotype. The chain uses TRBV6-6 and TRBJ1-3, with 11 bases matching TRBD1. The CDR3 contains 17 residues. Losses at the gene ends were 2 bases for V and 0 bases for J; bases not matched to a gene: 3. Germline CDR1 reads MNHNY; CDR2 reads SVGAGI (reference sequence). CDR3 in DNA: TGTGCCAGCAGTTACGGTGGGACAGGGGGCTCTGGAAACACCATATATTTT. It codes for CASSYGGTGGSGNTIYF.

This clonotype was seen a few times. The CDR3 DNA is TGTGCCAGCAGCCAAGTCAGGGGGTGGTCCAATGAGCAGTTCTTC. Translated: CASSQVRGWSNEQFF. The chain combines TRBV14 with TRBJ2-1; TRBD1 matches at 7 bases. There are 15 residues in the CDR3. V lost 1 base and J lost 6; bases outside the gene matches: 6. Germline V CDR1 and CDR2: SGHDN, FVKESK.

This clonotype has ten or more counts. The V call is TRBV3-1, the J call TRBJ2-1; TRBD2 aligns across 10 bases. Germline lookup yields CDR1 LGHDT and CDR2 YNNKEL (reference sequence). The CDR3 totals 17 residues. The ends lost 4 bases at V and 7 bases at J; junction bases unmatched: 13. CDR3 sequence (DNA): TGTGCCAGCAGCCCCATTCGGGGAGCGGGAGGGGCGAATGAGCAGTTCTTC. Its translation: CASSPIRGAGGANEQFF.

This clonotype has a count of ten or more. As DNA, the CDR3 is TGCAGTGCTAGAGATGCCGGGACAGGGCGGTACGAGCAGTACTTC. The encoded protein is CSARDAGTGRYEQYF. This chain links TRBV20-1 with TRBJ2-7, with TRBD1 matching 9 bases. The CDR3 has 15 amino acids. Per the germline V gene, CDR1 is DFQATT and CDR2 is SNEGSKA (reference sequence). Losses at the gene ends were 0 bases for V and 4 bases for J; bases not matched to a gene: 7.

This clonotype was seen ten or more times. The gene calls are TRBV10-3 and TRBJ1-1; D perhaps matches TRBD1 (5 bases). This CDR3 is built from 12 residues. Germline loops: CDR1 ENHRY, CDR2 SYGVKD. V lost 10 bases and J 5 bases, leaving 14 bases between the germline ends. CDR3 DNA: TGTGCCACTCAAAGGTGGGGGACTGAAGCTTTCTTT. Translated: CATQRWGTEAFF.

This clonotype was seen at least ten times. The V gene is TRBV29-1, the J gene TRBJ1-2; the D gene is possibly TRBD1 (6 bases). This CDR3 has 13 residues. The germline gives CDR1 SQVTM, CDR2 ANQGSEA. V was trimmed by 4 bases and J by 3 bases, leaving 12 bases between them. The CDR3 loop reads CSVGIRGHYGYTF. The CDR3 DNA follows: TGCAGCGTTGGAATTCGGGGGCACTATGGCTACACCTTC. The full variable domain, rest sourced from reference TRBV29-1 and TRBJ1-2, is SAVISQKPSRDICQRGTSLTIQCQVDSQVTMMFWYRQQPGQSLTLIATANQGSEATYESGFVIDKFPISRPNLTFSTLTVSNMSPEDSSIYLCSVGIRGHYGYTFGSGTRLTVV.

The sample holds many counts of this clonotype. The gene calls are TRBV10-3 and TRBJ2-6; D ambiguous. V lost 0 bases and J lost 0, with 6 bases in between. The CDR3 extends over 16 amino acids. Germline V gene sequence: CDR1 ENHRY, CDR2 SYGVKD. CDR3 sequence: CAISESRGSGANVLTF. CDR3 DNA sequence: TGTGCCATCAGTGAGTCGCGTGGCTCTGGGGCCAACGTCCTGACTTTC.

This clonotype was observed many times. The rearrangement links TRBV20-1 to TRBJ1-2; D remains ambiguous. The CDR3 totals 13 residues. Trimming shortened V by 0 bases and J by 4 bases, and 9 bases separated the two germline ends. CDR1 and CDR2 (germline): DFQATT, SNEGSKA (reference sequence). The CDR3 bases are TGCAGTGCTAGAGATCTAACAGTCTATGGCTACACCTTC. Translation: CSARDLTVYGYTF.

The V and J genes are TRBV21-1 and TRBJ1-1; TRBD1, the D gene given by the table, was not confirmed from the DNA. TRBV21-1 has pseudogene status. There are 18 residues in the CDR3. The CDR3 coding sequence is TGTGCCAGCAGCAAACTAGAACAGGGGCATGATTGCGACACTGAAGCTTTCTTT. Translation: CASSKLEQGHDCDTEAFF.

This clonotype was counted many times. The CDR3 DNA follows: TGTGCCATAACGAGGGGAACGGGTCAGCCCCAGCATTTT. Its protein product is CAITRGTGQPQHF. The chain has TRBV12-3 or TRBV12-4 and TRBJ1-5; D is possibly TRBD1 (5 bases). V lost 10 bases and J 6 bases, leaving 16 bases between the germline ends. The CDR3 runs to 13 residues.

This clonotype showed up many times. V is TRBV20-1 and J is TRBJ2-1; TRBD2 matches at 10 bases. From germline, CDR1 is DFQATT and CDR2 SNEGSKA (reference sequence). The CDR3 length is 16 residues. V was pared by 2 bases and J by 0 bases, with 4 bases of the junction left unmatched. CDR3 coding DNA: TGCAGTGCTAGACGGAGCGGGGGGGGCTCCTACAATGAGCAGTTCTTC. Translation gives CSARRSGGGSYNEQFF.